This TCR beta chain emerged from a study of long-term antiretroviral therapy in people with HIV. General study results and limits: Collection of the blood took place between about 2003 and 2017. The ART regimens in use then may have been less effective than current ones.

Version v3.0 of the immunoSEQ assay ran at survey level. Profiling relied on immunoSEQ multiplex PCR, and the TCRdb table lists in-frame clones only, not all of them. The sample has about 22,000 clones; just over 85% are singletons. Comments on this clone: Its antigen is undetermined.

This TCR was sampled from a man in his sixties with HIV. This material consisted of unsorted PBMCs, taken 1.3 years after starting antiretroviral therapy.

CDR3 residues: CATSRPIGTSKVADTGELFF. The CDR3 DNA sequence: TGTGCCACCAGCAGACCTATCGGGACTAGTAAGGTGGCGGACACCGGGGAGCTGTTTTTT. V usage is TRBV15 and J usage is TRBJ2-2, with 8 nucleotides matching TRBD2. Germline CDR1 reads LNHNV; CDR2 reads YYDKDF (reference sequence). The CDR3 runs 20 residues. Trimming took 2 bases from V and 3 from J; bases not matched to a gene: 17.